Listed below are T cell receptor beta chains from one sample, sequenced in a study of post-analysis software for immune sequencing data. TCRdb re-derived calls from the PCR reads in MiXCR, one entry per CDR3 protein. The sample comprises 650,000 to 850,000 distinct CDR3 sequences, 53% of which are singletons, and approximately 4.2% rests with the top ten. The sample consisted of blood. The receptor set was obtained from a girl under 18 with multiple sclerosis. Each CDR3 is given with its conserved first and last residue.

len	v_gene	CDR3aa
15	TRBV29-1	CSVEEGGISYNEQFF
15	TRBV4-1	CASSQDGGVNTEAFF
15	TRBV6-5	CASSYGPGGGQPQHF
16	TRBV7-7	CASSLESGGRQETQYF
12	TRBV29-1	CSAEGLVEAQYF
14	TRBV12-5	CASGFSGSTYEQYF
16	TRBV6-5	CASSYGTSGYSYEQYF
14	TRBV20-1	CSARDWNSGNEQYF
13	TRBV5-1	CASSPGTGNTIYF
15	TRBV2	CASTQGTVLAYEQYF
16	TRBV6-5	CASSLTGTGRGQPQHF
14	TRBV5-1	CASSSPGTQETQYF
12	TRBV7-9	CASSSTAGGYTF
14	TRBV5-6	CASSFSGAKDTQYF
16	TRBV5-5	CASSLAPSGSSNEQFF
17	TRBV25-1	CASSEVGQGVYSYEQYF
14	TRBV6-6	CASSQDRVEDEQYF
12	TRBV9	CASSNWGDTQYF
16	TRBV29-1	CSVAGLAGAPYNEQFF
16	TRBV7-9	CASSPAYRDRDNEQFF
18	TRBV20-1	CSAQTSGRLDSSYNEQFF
15	TRBV7-9	CASSPRRPPFDEQFF
17	TRBV6-6	CASSLRGSGRAIETQYF
13	TRBV13	CASGSRLNTEAFF
17	TRBV7-9	CASSSTENRGGDNEQFF
13	TRBV27	CASSLRWAYEQYF
15	TRBV6-6	CASRSGQGLMYEQFF
15	TRBV15	CATSRGAGPSYEQYF
12	TRBV29-1	CSVSHARETQYF
14	TRBV20-1	CSARMGQVNTEAFF
15	TRBV7-9	CASSSNRGKDEEDTF